This TCR beta chain was sequenced during a study of response to subunit inactivated influenza vaccine. This clonotype was counted only a few times. TCRdb redid the calling of the RT-PCR reads with MiXCR, one entry per CDR3 protein. The sample includes about 540,000 distinct CDR3 sequences, around 25% of them seen just once. The CDR3 has 16 amino acids. Looked up from germline, CDR1 is LGHDT and CDR2 is YNNKEL (reference sequence). V dropped 1 base and J dropped 3 bases, with 16 bases sitting between them. The same specimen was also included in a second study, on T cells expressing NK-cell markers. Per that study: The TCR beta cDNA came from 5'RACE template switching with UMIs. Beta-chain profiling covered CD3+CD56+NKG2C+, CD3+CD56+NKG2C- and CD3+CD56-NKG2C+ sorted subsets.

This chain uses TRBV3-1 with TRBJ2-7; no definite D call. The source was CD4+ T cells sorted from PBMCs, collected about 11 days after vaccination. This sequence was found in a middle-aged man who received an inactivated influenza vaccine. The CDR3 nucleotides read TGTGCCAGCAGCCAAGGCAATCCAATGACGTACTACGAGCAGTACTTC. Protein product: CASSQGNPMTYYEQYF.